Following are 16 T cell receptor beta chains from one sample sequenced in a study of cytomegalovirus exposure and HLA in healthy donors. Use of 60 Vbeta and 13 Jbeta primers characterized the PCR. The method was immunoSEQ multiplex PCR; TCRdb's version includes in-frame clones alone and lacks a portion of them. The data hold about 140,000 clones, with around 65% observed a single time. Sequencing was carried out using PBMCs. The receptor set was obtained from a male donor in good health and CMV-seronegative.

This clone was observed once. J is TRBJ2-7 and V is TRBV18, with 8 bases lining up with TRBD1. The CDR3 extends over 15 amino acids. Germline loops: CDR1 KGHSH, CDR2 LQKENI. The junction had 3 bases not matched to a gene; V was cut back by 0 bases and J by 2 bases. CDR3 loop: CASSPPGQDTYEQYF. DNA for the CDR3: TGTGCCAGCTCACCACCGGGACAGGACACCTACGAGCAGTACTTC.

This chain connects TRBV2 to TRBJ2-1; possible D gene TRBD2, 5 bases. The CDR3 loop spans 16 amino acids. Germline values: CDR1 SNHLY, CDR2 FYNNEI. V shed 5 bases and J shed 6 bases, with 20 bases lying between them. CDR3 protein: CASSNDPSDWTNEQFF. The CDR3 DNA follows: TGTGCCAGCAGTAACGACCCATCGGACTGGACCAATGAGCAGTTCTTC.

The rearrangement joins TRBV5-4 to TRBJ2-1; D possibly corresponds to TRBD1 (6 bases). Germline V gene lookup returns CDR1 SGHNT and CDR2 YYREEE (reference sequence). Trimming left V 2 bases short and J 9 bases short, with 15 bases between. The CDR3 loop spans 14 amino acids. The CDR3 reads CASSFRMGAGEQFF. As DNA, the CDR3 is TGTGCCAGCAGCTTTCGTATGGGGGCCGGTGAGCAGTTCTTC.

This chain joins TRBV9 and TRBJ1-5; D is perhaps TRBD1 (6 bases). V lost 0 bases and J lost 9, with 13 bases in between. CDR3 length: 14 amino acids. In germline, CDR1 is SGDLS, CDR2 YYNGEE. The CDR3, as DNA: TGTGCCAGCAGCGTAGGACAGGATTTTCCGCCCCAGCATTTT. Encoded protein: CASSVGQDFPPQHF.

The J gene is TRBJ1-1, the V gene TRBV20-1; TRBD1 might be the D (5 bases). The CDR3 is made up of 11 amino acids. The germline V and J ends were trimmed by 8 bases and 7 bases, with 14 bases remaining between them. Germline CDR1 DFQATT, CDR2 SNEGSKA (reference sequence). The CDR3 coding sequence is TGCAGTTCGGCAGGGTTCGTTGAAGCTTTCTTT. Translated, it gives CSSAGFVEAFF.

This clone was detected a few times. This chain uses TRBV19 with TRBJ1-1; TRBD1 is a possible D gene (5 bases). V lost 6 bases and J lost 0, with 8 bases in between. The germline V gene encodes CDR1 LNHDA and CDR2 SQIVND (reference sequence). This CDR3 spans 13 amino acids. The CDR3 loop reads CASSRVMNTEAFF. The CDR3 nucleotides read TGTGCCAGTAGCAGGGTTATGAACACTGAAGCTTTCTTT.

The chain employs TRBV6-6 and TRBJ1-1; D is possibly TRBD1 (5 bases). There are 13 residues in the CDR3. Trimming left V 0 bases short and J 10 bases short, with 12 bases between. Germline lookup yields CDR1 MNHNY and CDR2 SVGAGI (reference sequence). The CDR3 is CASSYSGGSAAFF. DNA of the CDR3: TGTGCCAGCAGTTACTCGGGGGGGTCTGCAGCTTTCTTT.

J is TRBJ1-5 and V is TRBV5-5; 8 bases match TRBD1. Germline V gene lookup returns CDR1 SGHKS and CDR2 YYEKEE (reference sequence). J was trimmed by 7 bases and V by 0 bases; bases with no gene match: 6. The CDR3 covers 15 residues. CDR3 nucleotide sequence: TGTGCCAGCAGCTTGGGGCCAGGGGGCGACCAGCCCCAGCATTTT. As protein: CASSLGPGGDQPQHF. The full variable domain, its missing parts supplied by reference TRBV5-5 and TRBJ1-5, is DAGVTQSPTHLIKTRGQQVTLRCSPISGHKSVSWYQQVLGQGPQFIFQYYEKEERGRGNFPDRFSARQFPNYSSELNVNALLLGDSALYLCASSLGPGGDQPQHFGDGTRLSIL.

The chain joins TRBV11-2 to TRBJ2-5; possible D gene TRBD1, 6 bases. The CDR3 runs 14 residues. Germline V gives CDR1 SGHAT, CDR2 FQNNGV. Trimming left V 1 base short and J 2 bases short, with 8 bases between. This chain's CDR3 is CASSLVDSQETQYF. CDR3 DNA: TGTGCCAGCAGCTTAGTGGACAGTCAAGAGACCCAGTACTTC.

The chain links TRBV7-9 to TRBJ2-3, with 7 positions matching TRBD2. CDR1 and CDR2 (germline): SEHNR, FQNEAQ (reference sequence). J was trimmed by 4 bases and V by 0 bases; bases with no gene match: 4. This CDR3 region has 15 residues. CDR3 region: CASSLAGGVADTQYF. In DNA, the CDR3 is TGTGCCAGCAGCTTAGCGGGGGGGGTCGCAGATACGCAGTATTTT.

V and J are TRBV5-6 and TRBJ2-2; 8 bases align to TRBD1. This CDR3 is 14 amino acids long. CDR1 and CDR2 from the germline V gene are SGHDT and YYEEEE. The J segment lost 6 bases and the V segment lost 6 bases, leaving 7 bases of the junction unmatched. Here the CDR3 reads CASNTGTGPGELFF. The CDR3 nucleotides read TGTGCCAGCAATACCGGGACAGGCCCCGGGGAGCTGTTTTTT.

This CDR3 is CAIKTGAQETQYF. CDR3 nucleotide sequence: TGTGCCATCAAGACAGGGGCCCAAGAGACCCAGTACTTC. The chain uses TRBV10-3 and TRBJ2-5; 8 bases map to TRBD1. The V segment lost 7 bases and the J segment 1 base; nucleotides outside the gene matches: 2. In germline, CDR1 is ENHRY, CDR2 SYGVKD. CDR3 length equals 13 residues.

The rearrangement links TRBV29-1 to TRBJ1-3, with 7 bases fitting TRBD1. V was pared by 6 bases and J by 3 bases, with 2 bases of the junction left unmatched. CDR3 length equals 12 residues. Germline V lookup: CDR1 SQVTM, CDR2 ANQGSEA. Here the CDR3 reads CSVGTVGNTIYF. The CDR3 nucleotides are TGCAGCGTGGGGACAGTTGGAAACACCATATATTTT.

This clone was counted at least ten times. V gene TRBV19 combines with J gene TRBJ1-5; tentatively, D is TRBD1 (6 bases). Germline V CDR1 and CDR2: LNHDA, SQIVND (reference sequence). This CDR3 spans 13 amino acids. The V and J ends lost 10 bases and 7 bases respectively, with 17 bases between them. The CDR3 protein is CATEDRTGQPQHF. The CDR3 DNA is TGTGCCACCGAAGACAGGACGGGACAGCCCCAGCATTTT.

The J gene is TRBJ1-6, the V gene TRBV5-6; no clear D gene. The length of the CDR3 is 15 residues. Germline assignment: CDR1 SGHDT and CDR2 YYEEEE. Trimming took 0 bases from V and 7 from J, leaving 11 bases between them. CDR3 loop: CASSLVSGENSPLHF. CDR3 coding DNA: TGTGCCAGCAGCTTGGTTAGCGGGGAAAATTCACCCCTCCACTTT.

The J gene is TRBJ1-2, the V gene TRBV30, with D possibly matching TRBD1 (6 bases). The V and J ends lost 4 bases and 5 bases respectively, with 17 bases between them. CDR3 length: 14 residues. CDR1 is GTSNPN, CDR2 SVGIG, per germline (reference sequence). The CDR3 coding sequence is TGTGCCTGGACCCTCTCTGGGGGCCTATATGGCTACACCTTC. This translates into CAWTLSGGLYGYTF.